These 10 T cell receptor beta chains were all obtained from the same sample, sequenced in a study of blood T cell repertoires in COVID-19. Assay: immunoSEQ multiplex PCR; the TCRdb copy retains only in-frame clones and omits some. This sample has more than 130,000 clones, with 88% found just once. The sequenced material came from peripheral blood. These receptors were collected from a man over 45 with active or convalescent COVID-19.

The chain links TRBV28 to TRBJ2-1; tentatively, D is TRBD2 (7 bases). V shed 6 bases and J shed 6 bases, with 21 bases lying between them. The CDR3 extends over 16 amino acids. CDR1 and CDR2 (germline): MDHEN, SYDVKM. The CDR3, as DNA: TGTGCCAGCAGCATTGGAGGGGGAGGGAGAAGCAATGAGCAGTTCTTC. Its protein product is CASSIGGGGRSNEQFF.

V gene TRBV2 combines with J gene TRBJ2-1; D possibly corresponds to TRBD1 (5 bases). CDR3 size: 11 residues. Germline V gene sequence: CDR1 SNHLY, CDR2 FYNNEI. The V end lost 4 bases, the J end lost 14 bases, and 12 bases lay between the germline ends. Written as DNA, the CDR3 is TGTGCCAGCAGTGCTATAGGCAGGGAGTTCTTC. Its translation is CASSAIGREFF.

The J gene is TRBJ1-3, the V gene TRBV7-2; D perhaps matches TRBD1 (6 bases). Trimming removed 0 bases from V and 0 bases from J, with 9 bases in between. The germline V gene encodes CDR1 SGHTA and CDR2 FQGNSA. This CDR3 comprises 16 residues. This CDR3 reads CASSLAQGISGNTIYF. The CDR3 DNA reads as TGTGCCAGCAGCTTAGCGCAGGGGATCTCTGGAAACACCATATATTTT.

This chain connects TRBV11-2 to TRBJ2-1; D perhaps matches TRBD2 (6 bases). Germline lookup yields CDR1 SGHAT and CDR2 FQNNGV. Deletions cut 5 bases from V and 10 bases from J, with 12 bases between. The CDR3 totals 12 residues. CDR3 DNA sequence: TGTGCCAGCAGCCACGGGGGATGGGAGCAGTTCTTC. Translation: CASSHGGWEQFF.

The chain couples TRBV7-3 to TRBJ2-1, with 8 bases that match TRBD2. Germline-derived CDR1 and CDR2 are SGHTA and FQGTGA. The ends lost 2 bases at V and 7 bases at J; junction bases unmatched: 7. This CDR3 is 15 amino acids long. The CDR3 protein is CASSLSSGGWNEQFF. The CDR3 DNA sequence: TGTGCCAGCAGCTTATCCAGCGGGGGTTGGAATGAGCAGTTCTTC.

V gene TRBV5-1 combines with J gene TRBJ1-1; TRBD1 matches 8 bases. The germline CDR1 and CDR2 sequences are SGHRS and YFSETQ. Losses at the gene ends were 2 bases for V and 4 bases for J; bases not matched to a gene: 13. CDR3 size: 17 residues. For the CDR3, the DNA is TGCGCCAGCAGCTTATCCGGGACAGGCAGGATGGGCACTGAAGCTTTCTTT. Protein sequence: CASSLSGTGRMGTEAFF.

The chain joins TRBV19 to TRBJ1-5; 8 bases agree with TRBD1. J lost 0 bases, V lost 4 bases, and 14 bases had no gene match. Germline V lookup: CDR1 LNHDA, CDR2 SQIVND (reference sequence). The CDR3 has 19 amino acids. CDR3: CASSTLIGTGFYSNQPQHF. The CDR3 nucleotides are TGTGCCAGTAGTACTTTGATTGGGACAGGATTCTATAGCAATCAGCCCCAGCATTTT.

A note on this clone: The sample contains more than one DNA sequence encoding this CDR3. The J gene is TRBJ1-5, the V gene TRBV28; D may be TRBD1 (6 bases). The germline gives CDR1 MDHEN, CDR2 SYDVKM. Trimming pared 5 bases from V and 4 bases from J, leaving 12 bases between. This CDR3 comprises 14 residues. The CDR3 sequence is CASSPGQLNQPQHF. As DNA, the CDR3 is TGTGCCAGCAGTCCAGGACAGCTAAATCAGCCCCAGCATTTT.

The CDR3 here is CASSLRRAGGRDTEAFF. CDR3 DNA sequence: TGTGCCAGCAGTTTACGTAGGGCAGGGGGCCGGGACACTGAAGCTTTCTTT. The chain carries TRBV28 and TRBJ1-1; TRBD1 agrees at 8 bases. The CDR3 is 17 residues long. CDR1 MDHEN and CDR2 SYDVKM come from the germline V gene. V dropped 2 bases and J dropped 3; count of bases not matched to a gene: 11.

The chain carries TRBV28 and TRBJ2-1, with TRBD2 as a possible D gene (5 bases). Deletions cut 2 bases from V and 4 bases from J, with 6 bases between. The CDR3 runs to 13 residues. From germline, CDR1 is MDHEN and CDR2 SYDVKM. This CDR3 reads CASSLGGYNEQFF. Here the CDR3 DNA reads TGTGCCAGCAGTTTAGGAGGTTACAATGAGCAGTTCTTC.